These T cell receptor beta chains were read from a single sample in a study of tumor and adjacent non-tumor tissue in lung cancer. TCRdb processed the multiplex PCR reads anew with MiXCR; each CDR3 protein has one entry. The sample has 50,000 to 60,000 distinct CDR3 sequences, 74% seen once. The source material was distant non-tumor lung tissue. The receptors were gathered from a woman in her sixties or seventies with non-small cell lung cancer. Each CDR3 is given with its conserved first and last residue. D genes are given only for firm matches. Clone size is not always given. Where it is, it says once, few, many or a class for expanded clones.

DNA	CDR3	D	V	size	J
TGCGCCAGCAGCCAAGTGGTAGAGGGCTCCTACGAGCAGTACTTC	CASSQVVEGSYEQYF	NA	TRBV4-1	many	TRBJ2-7
TGTGACACAGGGATTCGACTAGCGTTGGGCCATGAGCAGTGCTTC	CDTGIRLALGHEQCF	TRBD2	TRBV6-2/TRBV6-3	NA	TRBJ2-7
TGCGTCAGCAGTGGCCGAGTGAGCGACAGGGTTTATTTCGCCGGGGAGCTGTTTTTT	CVSSGRVSDRVYFAGELFF	TRBD1	TRBV10-2	NA	TRBJ2-2
TGCACCGGCAGCCGCCCAGCTAGCGGGGGGGCCAATGAGCAGTTCTTC	CTGSRPASGGANEQFF	TRBD2	TRBV4-1	NA	TRBJ2-1
TGTGCCAGCAGCTCAACGGCTTCCGGGGAGCTGCTTTTT	CASSSTASGELLF	NA	TRBV7-9	NA	TRBJ2-2
TGCAGCGTATCAGGTACCGGGGTTCGGACAGATAGGCAGTATTTT	CSVSGTGVRTDRQYF	NA	TRBV29-1	NA	TRBJ2-3
TGCAGCGTTGAGACAGGGAGTACAGTTACGCAGTATTTT	CSVETGSTVTQYF	TRBD1	TRBV29-1	NA	TRBJ2-3
TGTGACAGCAGCCTGAGCAGCCTGGACAGTAACTATGGCTACATCTTC	CDSSLSSLDSNYGYIF	NA	TRBV4-2	NA	TRBJ1-2
TGTGCCAGCAGTAGGGGGATCACTGAAGCGTTCTTT	CASSRGITEAFF	NA	TRBV6-6	NA	TRBJ1-1
TGCGCCAGCAGCCAAGAAGTAAGCTACTACGCAGGGGAGCTGTTTTTT	CASSQEVSYYAGELFF	NA	TRBV4-3	NA	TRBJ2-2
TGTGCCAGCAGCTTAGCAGGGGGCACCACCTACGAGCAGTACTTC	CASSLAGGTTYEQYF	TRBD1	TRBV11-2	many	TRBJ2-7
TGTGTCAGCAGTTTTGATGAAGAGTGCTCCTATAATCCACCCCTCCACTTT	CVSSFDEECSYNPPLHF	NA	TRBV6-6	once	TRBJ1-6
TGCAGCGTTGAAGGGGCCCGGGACGGCGAGCAAGAGACCCACTACTTC	CSVEGARDGEQETHYF	NA	TRBV29-1	once	TRBJ2-5
TGTACCAGCGGTTCCCAGAGGGAGCAGTACTTC	CTSGSQREQYF	NA	TRBV6-6	NA	TRBJ2-7
TGTGCCAGCACGCCAGGGGGGGCCTACGAGCAGTTTTTC	CASTPGGAYEQFF	NA	TRBV6-6	NA	TRBJ2-7
TGCAGCTTTGCCTTTGGGGGGCAAAGTGCTGGCTGCACCTTT	CSFAFGGQSAGCTF	NA	TRBV29-1	NA	TRBJ1-2
TGTGCCAGCAGCCAAGGTTCTGCAGGGGAAGCTCTCTTT	CASSQGSAGEALF	NA	TRBV4-3	NA	TRBJ1-1
TGCAGTGAAATAGCAGCGGCAGATACGCAGTATTTT	CSEIAAADTQYF	NA	TRBV20-1	few	TRBJ2-3
TGTGCCTGCAGCGCAGGGGTGAAAAACATTCAGTACTTT	CACSAGVKNIQYF	NA	TRBV11-2	NA	TRBJ2-4
TGTGCCAGCAGCTTTTTCCAGACCGGGGAGCTGTTTTTT	CASSFFQTGELFF	NA	TRBV11-2	medium-sized	TRBJ2-2
TGTACCAGCAGTTATAACCCCATAGATTTCTCTGGGGCCAACGTCCTGACTTTC	CTSSYNPIDFSGANVLTF	NA	TRBV6-2/TRBV6-3	NA	TRBJ2-6
TGTGCCAGCAGTGAAGAAAGGACTGACAGAAGGATTTTCTATGGCTACACCTTC	CASSEERTDRRIFYGYTF	NA	TRBV2	NA	TRBJ1-2
TGTGCCAGCAGCTTAAGTGCTGGGGCCACTTATGGCTACACCTTC	CASSLSAGATYGYTF	NA	TRBV11-2	NA	TRBJ1-2
TGCAGTGCTAGATCAGGGGCTAGCCAAACCTACAATGAGCAGTTCTTC	CSARSGASQTYNEQFF	NA	TRBV20-1	NA	TRBJ2-1
TGTGCCAGCAGCTTAGGCAACGGGAGAGGGCTCGGAGAGACCGAGTACTTC	CASSLGNGRGLGETEYF	NA	TRBV11-1	NA	TRBJ2-5
TGTGCCAGCTGTTATTCGGATGAGCAGTTCTTC	CASCYSDEQFF	NA	TRBV6-2/TRBV6-3	NA	TRBJ2-1
TGTGTCAGCAGCTCGCAAAGATCATGCAGGGCCCCGGAGCCCCAGCATTTT	CVSSSQRSCRAPEPQHF	NA	TRBV11-3	NA	TRBJ1-5
TGTGCCAGCAGCGAGGGGGATACGCAGTATTTT	CASSEGDTQYF	NA	TRBV9	few	TRBJ2-3
TGCGCCAGCAGCTTGAATCCGGGACTAGTGGAGCGTGGTGGGGCCAACGTCCTGACTTTC	CASSLNPGLVERGGANVLTF	TRBD2	TRBV5-1	NA	TRBJ2-6
TGTGCCAGCAGTCGCCCACAGGGACTAGACTACAATGAGCAGTTCTTC	CASSRPQGLDYNEQFF	TRBD2	TRBV6-2/TRBV6-3	NA	TRBJ2-1
TGCAGTGCTAGGCGCGTTGGATCTGGAGGTATAGTTGGCGAGCAGTACTTC	CSARRVGSGGIVGEQYF	NA	TRBV20-1	NA	TRBJ2-7
TGTGCCAGCAATCAAGATTTTCCCCAGTTCTATAATTCACCCCTCCACTTT	CASNQDFPQFYNSPLHF	NA	TRBV14	NA	TRBJ1-6
TGTGCCTGGAGTGTACAAGCCGTGGGGGAGCAGTACTTC	CAWSVQAVGEQYF	NA	TRBV30	NA	TRBJ2-7